This T cell receptor (beta chain) came from a study of CD8+ T cells in alopecia areata. Study at large: Patients in the treated group were given tofacitinib by mouth, 5 to 10 mg twice a day.

Extraction of RNA preceded its reverse transcription into cDNA, which served as the sequencing template. This table comes from immunoSEQ multiplex PCR, and its TCRdb copy is limited to in-frame clones, with some not included. The table records about 190,000 clones, under 60% of them present only once. The CDR3 spans 16 residues. Between the trimmed V and J ends, which lost 0 bases and 9 bases, there was a span of 15 bases. Per germline, CDR1 LGHNA and CDR2 YNFKEQ. There are a few counts of this clone. Its antigen is undetermined. Study-wide findings and caveats: There was only one nonresponder, so it was unclear how baseline CD8+ expansion relates to response. Sequence data from scalp samples additionally include resident alphabeta T cells of normal skin. Higher clonality was seen in lesional scalp than in normal scalp, especially in alopecia totalis/universalis.

Stated treatment: oral pan-JAK inhibitor, 5-10 mg twice daily. The chain has TRBV4-2 and TRBJ1-6; TRBD1 is a possible D gene (5 bases). The specimen was CD8+ T cells sorted from blood, collected at week 24, from a patient treated with tofacitinib. This clonotype originated in a human donor with alopecia areata. The CDR3 DNA follows: TGTGCCAGCAGCCAAGATCAGGGAAGGGATGCTTCACCCCTCCACTTT. Amino acid sequence: CASSQDQGRDASPLHF.